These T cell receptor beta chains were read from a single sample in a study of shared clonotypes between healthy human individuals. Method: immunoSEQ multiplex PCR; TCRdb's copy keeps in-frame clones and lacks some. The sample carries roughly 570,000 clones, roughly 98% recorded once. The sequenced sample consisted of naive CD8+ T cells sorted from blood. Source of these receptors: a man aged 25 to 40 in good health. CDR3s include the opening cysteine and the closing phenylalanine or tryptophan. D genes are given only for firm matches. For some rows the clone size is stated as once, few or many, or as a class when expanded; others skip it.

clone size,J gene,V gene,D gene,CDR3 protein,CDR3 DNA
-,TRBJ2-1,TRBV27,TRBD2,CASSPGLAGSNEQFF,TGTGCCAGCAGTCCGGGACTAGCGGGGAGCAATGAGCAGTTCTTC
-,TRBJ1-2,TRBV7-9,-,CASSLANLGNYGYTF,TGTGCCAGCAGCTTAGCGAATTTGGGAAACTATGGCTACACCTTC
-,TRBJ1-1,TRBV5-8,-,CASSRRATYMNTEAFF,TGTGCCAGCAGCCGCCGGGCCACTTACATGAACACTGAAGCTTTCTTT
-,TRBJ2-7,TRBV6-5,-,CASRGRSSYEQYF,TGTGCCAGCAGGGGACGGAGCTCCTACGAGCAGTACTTC
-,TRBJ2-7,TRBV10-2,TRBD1,CASSLPGQGGTYEQYF,TGCGCCAGCAGTCTCCCGGGACAGGGGGGGACCTACGAGCAGTACTTC
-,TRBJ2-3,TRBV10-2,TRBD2,CASSEYGTSGYSTDTQYF,TGCGCCAGCAGTGAGTACGGGACTAGCGGGTACAGCACAGATACGCAGTATTTT
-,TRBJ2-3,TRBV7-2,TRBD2,CASSLYISSGTNADTQYF,TGTGCCAGCAGCTTATACATTTCTAGCGGGACGAACGCGGATACGCAGTATTTT
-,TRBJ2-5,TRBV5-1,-,CASSPFLRGKYQETQYF,TGCGCCAGCAGCCCCTTTCTACGGGGAAAGTACCAAGAGACCCAGTACTTC
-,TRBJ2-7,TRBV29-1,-,CSVEVGPSYEQYF,TGCAGCGTTGAAGTGGGTCCGTCCTACGAGCAGTACTTC
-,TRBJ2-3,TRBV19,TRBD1,CASSPRTGGSTDTQYF,TGTGCCAGTAGTCCGAGGACAGGGGGTAGCACAGATACGCAGTATTTT
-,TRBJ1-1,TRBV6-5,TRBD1,CASSSGQGLNTEAFF,TGTGCCAGCAGCTCTGGACAGGGCCTGAACACTGAAGCTTTCTTT
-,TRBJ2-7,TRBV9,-,CASSVARDTGFGEQYF,TGTGCCAGCAGCGTAGCGCGAGATACCGGCTTTGGGGAGCAGTACTTC
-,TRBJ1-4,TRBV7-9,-,CASTLQAGDEKLFF,TGTGCCAGCACCCTCCAAGCAGGAGACGAAAAACTGTTTTTT
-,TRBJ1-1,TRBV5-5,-,CASSFYPNTEAFF,TGTGCCAGCAGCTTTTACCCGAACACTGAAGCTTTCTTT
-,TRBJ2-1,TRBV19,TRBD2,CASSISGSSSYNEQFF,TGTGCCAGTAGTATTAGCGGGAGTAGTTCCTACAATGAGCAGTTCTTC
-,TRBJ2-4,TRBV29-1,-,CSVELETKNIQYF,TGCAGCGTTGAATTGGAGACCAAAAACATTCAGTACTTC
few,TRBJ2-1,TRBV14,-,CASSQEGKGLNLREQFF,TGTGCCAGCAGCCAAGAAGGAAAGGGACTGAACCTTCGGGAGCAGTTCTTC
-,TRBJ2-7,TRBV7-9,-,CASSLVAGYEQYF,TGTGCCAGCAGCTTAGTCGCAGGTTACGAGCAGTACTTC
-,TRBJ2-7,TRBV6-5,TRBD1,CALGDRAYEQYF,TGTGCCTTGGGGGACAGAGCCTACGAGCAGTACTTC
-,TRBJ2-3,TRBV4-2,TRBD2,CASSEVGLAGSWGNTDTQYF,TGTGCCAGCAGCGAAGTAGGACTAGCGGGATCCTGGGGAAACACAGATACGCAGTATTTT
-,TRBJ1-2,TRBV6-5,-,CASSGENLRGYTF,TGTGCCAGCAGTGGGGAAAATCTAAGGGGCTACACCTTC
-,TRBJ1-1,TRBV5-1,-,CASREALNTEAFF,TGCGCCAGCCGCGAAGCCCTGAACACTGAAGCTTTCTTT
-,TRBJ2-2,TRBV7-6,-,CASSLRSRQTNTGELFF,TGTGCCAGCAGCTTACGTTCCCGGCAGACGAACACCGGGGAGCTGTTTTTT
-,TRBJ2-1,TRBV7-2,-,CASSLRTTNEQFF,TGTGCCAGCAGCTTAAGGACCACCAATGAGCAGTTCTTC
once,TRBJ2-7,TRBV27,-,CASSLSFDYEQYF,TGTGCCAGCAGTTTATCTTTCGATTACGAGCAGTACTTC
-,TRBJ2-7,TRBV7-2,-,CASSPGTRYSYEQYF,TGTGCCAGCAGCCCCGGGACTCGGTATTCCTACGAGCAGTACTTC
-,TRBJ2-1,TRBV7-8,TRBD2,CASELTREPSYNEQFF,TGTGCCAGCGAGCTGACGCGGGAGCCCTCCTACAATGAGCAGTTCTTC
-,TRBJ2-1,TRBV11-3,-,CASSPGPNNEQFF,TGTGCCAGCAGCCCGGGGCCCAACAATGAGCAGTTCTTC
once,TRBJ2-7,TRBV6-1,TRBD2,CASSLGTSVTYEQYF,TGTGCCAGCAGTCTCGGGACTAGCGTTACCTACGAGCAGTACTTC
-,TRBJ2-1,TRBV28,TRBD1,CASSFGWRTGAYNEQFF,TGTGCCAGCAGTTTTGGATGGAGAACAGGGGCCTACAATGAGCAGTTCTTC
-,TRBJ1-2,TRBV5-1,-,CASSLEQNYGYTF,TGCGCCAGCAGCTTGGAACAGAACTATGGCTACACCTTC
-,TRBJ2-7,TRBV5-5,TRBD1,CASSGGQAFSNPGYEQYF,TGTGCCAGCAGCGGGGGACAGGCTTTTTCTAATCCGGGCTACGAGCAGTACTTC
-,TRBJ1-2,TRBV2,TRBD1,CASRSGQGNYGYTF,TGTGCCAGCAGATCGGGACAGGGGAACTATGGCTACACCTTC
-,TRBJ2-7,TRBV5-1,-,CASSLWQPYEQYF,TGCGCCAGCAGCTTGTGGCAACCCTACGAGCAGTACTTC
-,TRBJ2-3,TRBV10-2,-,CASSDSPGEEDTQYF,TGCGCCAGCAGTGACTCGCCAGGGGAGGAAGATACGCAGTATTTT
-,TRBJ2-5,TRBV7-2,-,CASSLKQSGQETQYF,TGTGCCAGCAGCTTAAAGCAAAGCGGTCAAGAGACCCAGTACTTC
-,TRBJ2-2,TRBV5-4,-,CASSPANTGELFF,TGTGCCAGCAGCCCAGCGAACACCGGGGAGCTGTTTTTT
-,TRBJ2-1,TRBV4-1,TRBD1,CASSQEQGPPSNEQFF,TGCGCCAGCAGCCAAGAACAGGGGCCCCCCTCCAATGAGCAGTTCTTC
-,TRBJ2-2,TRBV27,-,CASSRGEVVNTGELFF,TGTGCCAGCAGCCGCGGGGAGGTGGTGAACACCGGGGAGCTGTTTTTT
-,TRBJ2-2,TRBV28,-,CASSPRSGGGGELFF,TGTGCCAGCAGTCCTCGAAGTGGGGGTGGCGGGGAGCTGTTTTTT
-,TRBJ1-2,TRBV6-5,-,CASSYLRGDGYTF,TGTGCCAGCAGTTACCTTCGGGGAGATGGCTACACCTTC
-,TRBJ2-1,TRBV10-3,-,CAIRNAGSEGDEQFF,TGTGCCATCAGGAACGCCGGGTCCGAGGGGGATGAGCAGTTCTTC
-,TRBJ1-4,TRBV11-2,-,CASSLAGLNEKLFF,TGTGCCAGCAGCTTAGCAGGGCTTAATGAAAAACTGTTTTTT
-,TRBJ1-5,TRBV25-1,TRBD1,CASSDAPAGGSNQPQHF,TGTGCCAGCAGTGATGCTCCAGCAGGGGGAAGCAATCAGCCCCAGCATTTT
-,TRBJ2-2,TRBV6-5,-,CASSYGQVNTGELFF,TGTGCCAGCAGTTATGGCCAGGTGAACACCGGGGAGCTGTTTTTT
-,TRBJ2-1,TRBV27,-,CASTGGRYNEQFF,TGTGCCAGCACCGGGGGCAGATACAATGAGCAGTTCTTC
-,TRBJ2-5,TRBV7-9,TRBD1,CASSARDRYQETQYF,TGTGCCAGCAGCGCCCGGGACAGATACCAAGAGACCCAGTACTTC
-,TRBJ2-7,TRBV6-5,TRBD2,CASSYSGGGYEQYF,TGTGCCAGCAGTTACTCCGGGGGGGGTTACGAGCAGTACTTC
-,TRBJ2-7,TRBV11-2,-,CASSLEVMPYEQYF,TGTGCCAGCAGCTTAGAGGTCATGCCCTACGAGCAGTACTTC
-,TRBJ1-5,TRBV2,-,CASSAEPNQPQHF,TGTGCCAGCAGTGCGGAACCGAATCAGCCCCAGCATTTT
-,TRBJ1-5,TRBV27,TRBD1,CASSMDRAGNQPQHF,TGTGCCAGCAGTATGGACAGGGCGGGCAATCAGCCCCAGCATTTT
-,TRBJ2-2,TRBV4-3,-,CASSQARGDPTGELFF,TGCGCCAGCAGCCAAGCTAGAGGAGACCCCACCGGGGAGCTGTTTTTT
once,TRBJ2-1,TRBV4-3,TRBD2,CASSHGTSGMVNEQFF,TGCGCCAGCAGCCATGGGACTAGCGGGATGGTGAATGAGCAGTTCTTC
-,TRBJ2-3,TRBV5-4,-,CASSLGQGELTDTQYF,TGTGCCAGCAGCTTGGGGCAGGGCGAACTCACAGATACGCAGTATTTT
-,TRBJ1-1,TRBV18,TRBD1,CASSPSAYRGGTEAFF,TGTGCCAGCTCACCGTCGGCTTACAGGGGAGGTACTGAAGCTTTCTTT